One sample yielded the 3 T cell receptor beta chains listed below, sequenced in a study of T cell responses to AZD1222 COVID-19 vaccine. Libraries were prepared by immunoSEQ multiplex PCR; TCRdb keeps only in-frame clonotypes and omits some of them. The sample contains under 95,000 clones, approximately 88% of which appear only once. Sample: peripheral blood, taken on day 0 of AZD1222 vaccination. The receptors come from an adult in good health.

This clone was counted only a few times. The rearrangement uses TRBV5-1 and TRBJ2-2; a possible D gene is TRBD1 (6 bases). The CDR3 length is 15 residues. Germline V gene data show CDR1 as SGHRS and CDR2 as YFSETQ. V lost 4 bases and J 6 bases, leaving 16 bases between the germline ends. This CDR3 reads CASSARLDRSGELFF. The CDR3 coding sequence is TGCGCCAGCAGCGCACGACTTGACAGGTCCGGGGAGCTGTTTTTT. Supplemented by reference TRBV5-1 and TRBJ2-2, the full variable domain reads KAGVTQTPRYLIKTRGQQVTLSCSPISGHRSVSWYQQTPGQGLQFLFEYFSETQRNKGNFPGRFSGRQFSNSRSEMNVSTLELGDSALYLCASSARLDRSGELFFGEGSRLTVL.

Concerning this clone itself: The same CDR3 can be traced to other DNA sequences in this sample. The rearrangement joins TRBV10-3 to TRBJ2-3, with D possibly TRBD2 on 5 matching bases. Germline V CDR1 and CDR2: ENHRY, SYGVKD. Trimming removed 10 bases from V and 0 bases from J, with 11 bases in between. The CDR3 length is 13 residues. The CDR3 protein is CATRTGSTDTQYF. In DNA form, the CDR3 reads TGTGCCACCCGGACGGGGAGCACAGATACGCAGTATTTT.

The chain combines TRBV28 with TRBJ2-2, with 7 bases that match TRBD1. Trimming took 5 bases from V and 5 from J; bases not matched to a gene: 5. CDR3 length: 14 residues. Germline-derived CDR1 and CDR2 are MDHEN and SYDVKM. CDR3 amino acids: CASSEQGRTGELFF. DNA for the CDR3: TGTGCCAGCAGTGAACAGGGGCGGACCGGGGAGCTGTTTTTT.